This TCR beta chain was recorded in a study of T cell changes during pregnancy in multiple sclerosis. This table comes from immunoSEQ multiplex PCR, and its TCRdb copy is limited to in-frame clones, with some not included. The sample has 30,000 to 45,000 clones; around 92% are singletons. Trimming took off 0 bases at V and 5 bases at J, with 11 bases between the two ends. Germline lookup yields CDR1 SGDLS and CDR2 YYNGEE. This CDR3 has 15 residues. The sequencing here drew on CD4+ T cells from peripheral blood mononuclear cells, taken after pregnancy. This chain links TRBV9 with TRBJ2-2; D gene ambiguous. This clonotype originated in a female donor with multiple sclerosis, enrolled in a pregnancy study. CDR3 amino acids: CASSVGFGGTGELFF. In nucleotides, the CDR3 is TGTGCCAGCAGCGTAGGGTTCGGCGGTACCGGGGAGCTGTTTTTT.